This paragraph covers one T cell receptor beta chain sequence. These data originate in a study of blood T cell repertoires in COVID-19. Trimming took 3 bases from V and 9 from J; bases not matched to a gene: 6. Germline V gene data show CDR1 as KGHDR and CDR2 as SFDVKD. The CDR3 contains 14 residues. The protocol was immunoSEQ multiplex PCR, while the TCRdb copy is restricted to in-frame clones and leaves out a portion. The sample has about 70,000 clones; around 86% are singletons. The sequenced material came from peripheral blood. The sequence was obtained from an older woman with acute or convalescent COVID-19. The genes are TRBV24-1 and TRBJ1-4, with 7 bases identical to TRBD1. CDR3 coding DNA: TGTGCCACCAGTGATGCACGACAGGGAAAAAAACTGTTTTTT. Residues: CATSDARQGKKLFF.